The next 28 T cell receptor beta chains were all read from a single sample in a study of T cell repertoires in cytomegalovirus infection. Their antigens are not known. TCRdb passed the reads through MiXCR, listing each CDR3 protein once. The table records over 100,000 distinct CDR3 sequences, 10% of them present only once. Source material: PBMCs, sequenced either directly or after in vitro stimulation (not recorded which). Receptors originate from a human donor in good health (CMV status not recorded). Some clones in this sample may be carry-over from other donors' samples.

The chain is built from TRBV6-2 or TRBV6-3 and TRBJ2-1, with 7 nucleotides matching TRBD2. Looked up from germline, CDR1 is MNHEY and CDR2 is SVGEGT. This CDR3 region has 17 residues. The V and J ends lost 6 bases and 4 bases, in that order; junction bases with no gene match: 15. CDR3 nucleotides: TGTGCCAGCAGCCCCCACAATGCGGGAGTGTATTACAATGAGCAGTTCTTC. Translated: CASSPHNAGVYYNEQFF.

This clonotype has just a few counts. The CDR3 spells CASRKIVNTEAFF. The CDR3 DNA reads TGTGCCAGCAGGAAAATAGTGAACACTGAAGCTTTCTTT. This chain uses TRBV28 with TRBJ1-1, with D hard to call. The V gene's germline CDR1 is MDHEN and CDR2 SYDVKM. Between the trimmed V and J ends, which lost 6 bases and 0 bases, there was a span of 8 bases. The CDR3 extends over 13 amino acids.

The table lists this clonotype with a few counts. This chain joins TRBV6-2 or TRBV6-3 and TRBJ1-5, with 7 bases lining up with TRBD1. The V gene's germline CDR1 is MNHEY and CDR2 SVGEGT. The V segment lost 2 bases and the J segment 6 bases; nucleotides outside the gene matches: 4. The CDR3 sequence is 14 residues long. CDR3 nucleotides: TGTGCCAGCAGTTACGCGACAGGGCGTCAGCCCCAGCATTTT. This translates into CASSYATGRQPQHF.

This clonotype has only a few counts. V is TRBV30 and J is TRBJ1-1; D not resolved. The CDR3 runs 11 residues. With 5 bases removed from V and 1 base from J, the gap between germline ends came to 5 bases. Germline values: CDR1 GTSNPN, CDR2 SVGIG (reference sequence). CDR3 loop: CAWAENTEAFF. CDR3 sequence (DNA): TGTGCCTGGGCTGAGAACACTGAAGCTTTCTTT.

This clonotype was counted many times. This chain connects TRBV7-2 to TRBJ1-3; 11 positions match TRBD1. Trimming at V came to 5 bases and at J to 4 bases, leaving 4 bases not matched to a gene. CDR3 length: 15 amino acids. CDR1 is SGHTA, CDR2 FQGNSA, per germline. The CDR3 reads CASSKWTGGGNTIYF. As DNA, the CDR3 is TGTGCCAGCAGCAAATGGACAGGGGGCGGAAACACCATATATTTT.

This chain connects TRBV7-2 to TRBJ1-1, with 7 bases that match TRBD1. From germline, CDR1 is SGHTA and CDR2 FQGNSA. The V gene end was trimmed by 7 bases and the J gene end by 4 bases; junction bases not matched to a gene: 6. The CDR3 is 13 residues long. The CDR3 here is CASILTGPTEAFF. The CDR3 region has the DNA TGTGCCAGCATCCTGACAGGGCCCACTGAAGCTTTCTTT.

This clonotype has just a few counts. The rearrangement joins TRBV7-9 to TRBJ2-1; 8 bases fit TRBD2. The V gene's germline CDR1 is SEHNR and CDR2 FQNEAQ (reference sequence). The CDR3 loop spans 15 amino acids. V gave up 4 bases and J gave up 8 bases; unmatched junction bases: 10. This CDR3 reads CASSYSRREGHEQFF. CDR3 coding DNA: TGTGCCAGCAGCTACTCCCGACGGGAGGGTCATGAGCAGTTCTTC.

This clonotype has ten or more counts. The CDR3 region has the DNA TGTGCCAGCAGCGAAAGGGGGCCAGGGAACACTGAAGCTTTCTTT. Its translation: CASSERGPGNTEAFF. This rearrangement joins TRBV7-2 to TRBJ1-1, with 7 bases that match TRBD1. The CDR3 consists of 15 residues. Trimming at V came to 5 bases and at J to 1 base, leaving 7 bases not matched to a gene. Germline-derived CDR1 and CDR2 are SGHTA and FQGNSA. Full variable domain (outside the CDR3, taken from reference TRBV7-2 and TRBJ1-1): GAGVSQSPSNKVTEKGKDVELRCDPISGHTALYWYRQSLGQGLEFLIYFQGNSAPDKSGLPSDRFSAERTGGSVSTLTIQRTQQEDSAVYLCASSERGPGNTEAFFGQGTRLTVV.

This clonotype showed up just a few times. This may arise from a read error, as a much more abundant clone is one base away. The chain carries TRBV28 and TRBJ1-6, with D perhaps matching TRBD1 (5 bases). CDR1 and CDR2 (germline): MDHEN, SYDVKM. The CDR3 runs to 12 residues. The V end was cut by 8 bases, the J end by 5 bases, with 7 bases between. CDR3 nucleotides: TGTGCCAGCGGGACGGATAATTCACCCCTCCACTTT. This gives the protein CASGTDNSPLHF.

This clonotype occurred a few times. This rearrangement joins TRBV29-1 to TRBJ1-2; D is unclear. With 6 bases removed from V and 4 bases from J, the gap between germline ends came to 9 bases. Per the germline V gene, CDR1 is SQVTM and CDR2 is ANQGSEA. The CDR3 runs to 11 residues. The DNA for the CDR3 is TGCAGCGTGGTTCAGGTCTATGGCTACACCTTC. It codes for CSVVQVYGYTF.

V usage is TRBV30 and J usage is TRBJ2-7; D unresolved. The CDR3 consists of 14 residues. The V end was cut by 0 bases, the J end by 2 bases, with 11 bases between. CDR1 and CDR2 from the germline V gene are GTSNPN and SVGIG (reference sequence). The CDR3 protein is CAWSVLGKAYEQYF. CDR3 nucleotide sequence: TGTGCCTGGAGTGTACTGGGGAAGGCCTACGAGCAGTACTTC.

This clonotype was counted many times. V usage is TRBV7-8 and J usage is TRBJ1-5; D possibly corresponds to TRBD1 (6 bases). Germline CDR1 is SGHVS and CDR2 is FQNEAQ. The CDR3 runs to 17 residues. V lost 6 bases, J lost 5 bases, and 23 bases lay in between. CDR3 loop: CASSSPAQGYSDQPQHF. Here the CDR3 DNA reads TGTGCCAGCAGTTCTCCGGCGCAGGGGTACTCCGATCAGCCCCAGCATTTT.

Details on this clonotype: Just one base apart from a much larger clone, this may be a read error. The rearrangement links TRBV28 to TRBJ1-6, with D unresolved. Germline V gene sequence: CDR1 MDHEN, CDR2 SYDVKM. The CDR3 consists of 13 residues. With 8 bases removed from V and 2 bases from J, the gap between germline ends came to 7 bases. The CDR3 region has the DNA TGTGCCAGCCAGGTCGCCTATAATTCACCCCTCCACTTT. Encoded protein: CASQVAYNSPLHF.

The genes are TRBV7-6 and TRBJ2-1; the D is unclear. CDR3 length: 10 residues. With 1 base removed from V and 9 bases from J, the gap between germline ends came to 1 base. CDR1 is SGHVS, CDR2 FNYEAQ, per germline. The CDR3 protein is CASSLVEQFF. The CDR3 DNA is TGTGCCAGCAGCTTAGTTGAGCAGTTCTTC.

This clonotype showed up many times. The chain employs TRBV28 and TRBJ1-2; D call uncertain. Per the germline V gene, CDR1 is MDHEN and CDR2 is SYDVKM. The ends were cut back, 1 base at V and 3 bases at J, with 18 bases in the middle. This CDR3 is 17 amino acids long. CDR3 nucleotide sequence: TGTGCCAGCAGTTTATACTATCTGGTGGGTCTTCACTATGGCTACACCTTC. Residues: CASSLYYLVGLHYGYTF.

Many counts were recorded for this clonotype. This chain's CDR3 is CAISAQGSSYNEQFF. The DNA for the CDR3 is TGTGCCATCAGTGCCCAGGGTAGCTCCTACAATGAGCAGTTCTTC. V is TRBV10-3 and J is TRBJ2-1; TRBD1 might be the D (5 bases). Germline loops: CDR1 ENHRY, CDR2 SYGVKD. There are 15 residues in the CDR3. The V end was cut by 4 bases, the J end by 0 bases, with 10 bases between.

This clonotype has at least ten counts. CDR3 nucleotide sequence: TGTGCCAGCAGTTACGCTAGCGGGGGCGGTGAGCAGTTCTTC. Protein product: CASSYASGGGEQFF. The chain joins TRBV6-5 to TRBJ2-1, with 10 bases identical to TRBD2. The CDR3 runs 14 residues. Unmatched junction bases numbered 4, after V lost 2 bases and J lost 9 bases. The germline V gene encodes CDR1 MNHEY and CDR2 SVGAGI.

This clonotype was detected a few times. The gene calls are TRBV6-5 and TRBJ1-1; D may be TRBD1 (5 bases). The length of the CDR3 is 14 residues. Trimming shortened V by 5 bases and J by 4 bases, and 14 bases separated the two germline ends. Germline V gives CDR1 MNHEY, CDR2 SVGAGI. The CDR3 bases are TGTGCCAGCAGTACCAGGGACCGAAGCACTGAAGCTTTCTTT. It translates to CASSTRDRSTEAFF.

This clonotype showed up many times. V and J are TRBV4-3 and TRBJ2-2; 12 bases are shared with TRBD2. The CDR3 sequence is 17 residues long. The germline gives CDR1 LGHNA, CDR2 YSLEER. Trimming took 4 bases from V and 0 from J; bases not matched to a gene: 3. The CDR3 DNA is TGCGCCAGCAGCCCAGGACTAGCGGGAACGAACACCGGGGAGCTGTTTTTT. This sequence encodes CASSPGLAGTNTGELFF.

This clonotype was recorded at least ten times. The V call is TRBV25-1, the J call TRBJ2-7; D gene unclear. There are 15 residues in the CDR3. Germline values: CDR1 MGHDK, CDR2 SYGVNS. Deletions cut 1 base from V and 0 bases from J, with 10 bases between. CDR3 residues: CASSEFDGRSYEQYF. Here the CDR3 DNA reads TGTGCCAGCAGTGAATTCGACGGTCGCTCCTACGAGCAGTACTTC.

This clonotype showed up many times. This chain uses TRBV5-5 with TRBJ1-5, with D perhaps TRBD1 (6 bases). Looked up from germline, CDR1 is SGHKS and CDR2 is YYEKEE (reference sequence). V was pared by 4 bases and J by 0 bases, with 14 bases between. The CDR3 consists of 16 residues. The DNA of the CDR3 is TGTGCCAGCAGCCCTTTCGGGACACATAGCAATCAGCCCCAGCATTTT. This codes for CASSPFGTHSNQPQHF.

The table lists this clonotype with many counts. The junction departs from the called germline gene at one end, perhaps through a read error. J is TRBJ2-7 and V is TRBV2, with 10 bases matching TRBD2. Germline CDR1 is SNHLY and CDR2 is FYNNEI. This CDR3 contains 11 residues. The CDR3 reads CASSEGLARAF. The DNA of the CDR3 is TGTGCCAGCAGTGAGGGACTAGCGCGCGCCTTC.

This clonotype was found many times. The V and J genes are TRBV7-3 and TRBJ2-7; 10 positions match TRBD1. Germline V gene lookup returns CDR1 SGHTA and CDR2 FQGTGA. V shed 5 bases, J shed 6 bases, and the junction held 10 bases outside the gene matches. The CDR3 sequence is 15 residues long. The CDR3 reads CASSPMGQGFAEQYF. CDR3 sequence (DNA): TGTGCCAGCAGCCCCATGGGACAGGGGTTCGCCGAGCAGTACTTC.

This clonotype has ten or more counts. The gene calls are TRBV4-3 and TRBJ2-5; TRBD1 might be the D (7 bases). The CDR3 totals 16 residues. Germline assignment: CDR1 LGHNA and CDR2 YSLEER. V was clipped by 0 bases and J by 2 bases, with 13 bases between them. DNA for the CDR3: TGCGCCAGCAGCCAAGATCTCCAGGGGGGACAAGAGACCCAGTACTTC. It codes for CASSQDLQGGQETQYF.

The chain joins TRBV28 to TRBJ2-1; no clear D gene. V lost 1 base and J 5 bases, leaving 6 bases between the germline ends. The CDR3 consists of 13 residues. The germline V gene encodes CDR1 MDHEN and CDR2 SYDVKM. The CDR3 bases are TGTGCCAGCAGTTTATTATCCGACAATGAGCAGTTCTTC. Its protein is CASSLLSDNEQFF.

The table lists this clonotype with many counts. The rearrangement links TRBV7-8 to TRBJ2-3, with 12 nucleotides matching TRBD2. The CDR3 has 17 residues. V lost 2 bases to trimming and J lost 6 bases; unmatched junction nucleotides: 9. The germline CDR1 and CDR2 sequences are SGHVS and FQNEAQ. CDR3 coding DNA: TGTGCCAGCAGCTTAAGGGCTAGCGGGAGGGGATGGGATACGCAGTATTTT. Translated, it gives CASSLRASGRGWDTQYF.

Ten or more counts support this clonotype. This chain connects TRBV7-2 to TRBJ1-2, with 8 bases fitting TRBD1. CDR1 and CDR2 from the germline V gene are SGHTA and FQGNSA. The CDR3 is made up of 13 amino acids. V shed 4 bases and J 4 bases; nucleotides not matched to a gene: 2. CDR3 amino acids: CASSSGQGYGYTF. The DNA for the CDR3 is TGTGCCAGCAGCTCAGGACAGGGCTATGGCTACACCTTC.

This clonotype was recorded many times. The chain is built from TRBV7-2 and TRBJ2-6; 7 bases map to TRBD1. Germline-derived CDR1 and CDR2 are SGHTA and FQGNSA. The CDR3 totals 17 residues. V was clipped by 1 base and J by 0 bases; unmatched bases: 3. The CDR3 DNA sequence: TGTGCCAGCAGCTTAGGGACAGGTTTCTCTGGGGCCAACGTCCTGACTTTC. It translates to CASSLGTGFSGANVLTF.